This is a list of T cell receptor beta chains from one sample in a study of OX40 agonist ivuxolimab in advanced cancers. TCRdb's copy holds only in-frame clones and misses some; the assay was immunoSEQ multiplex PCR. This table has tens of thousands of clones, about 93% appearing once. Sequenced material: CD4+ or CD8+ T cells sorted from blood, taken in a trial of the OX40 agonist ivuxolimab. These receptors originate from an adult with an advanced solid tumor such as melanoma, head and neck, liver or kidney cancer. Both conserved end residues are part of each CDR3. D genes are given only for firm matches. Clone size is stated in some rows and not others, as once, few, many or a class when expanded.

>TRBD2|.|TRBV5-1|TRBJ2-3
TGCGCCAGCCGTACTAGCGGGAGGTTAACAGATACGCAGTATTTT
CASRTSGRLTDTQYF
>TRBD2|.|TRBV7-9|TRBJ2-2
TGTGCCAGCAGCCCTAGCGGAACTGGCACCGGGGAGCTGTTTTTT
CASSPSGTGTGELFF
>TRBD2|.|TRBV5-1|TRBJ2-2
TGCGCCAGCAGCGAGCTAGCGGGAGGAACCGGGGAGCTGTTTTTT
CASSELAGGTGELFF
>.|.|TRBV11-3|TRBJ1-3
TGTGCCAGCAGCTTAGATGGACGGGTAACTGGAAACACCATATATTTT
CASSLDGRVTGNTIYF
>TRBD1|.|TRBV10-3|TRBJ2-6
TGTGCCATCAGTGAGTCGAATTGGTCTGGACAGGGGGTTGTAAAGGGGGCCAACGTCCTGACTTTC
CAISESNWSGQGVVKGANVLTF
>.|.|TRBV4-1|TRBJ2-7
TGCGCCAGCAGCCGGATCGGAGGGACAGCAAGCTCCTACGAGCAGTACTTC
CASSRIGGTASSYEQYF
>TRBD2|.|TRBV18|TRBJ2-1
TGTGCCAGCTCACGAGGTGGGAGCGGGAGGGACAATGAGCAGTTCTTC
CASSRGGSGRDNEQFF
>.|.|TRBV2|TRBJ2-7
TGTGCCAGCAGTGAATTGGACAGCGCCTACGAGCAGTACTTC
CASSELDSAYEQYF
>.|.|TRBV5-1|TRBJ2-7
TGCGCCAGCAGCATACAAGGATTCGAGCAGTACTTC
CASSIQGFEQYF
>TRBD2|once|TRBV7-2|TRBJ2-7
TGTGCCAGCAGCTTAGAGTCTAGCGGGAGATTCGAGCAGTACTTC
CASSLESSGRFEQYF
>TRBD1|.|TRBV25-1|TRBJ1-6
TGTGCCAGCAGTGAATATAGACAGGGATCTTCACCCCTCCACTTT
CASSEYRQGSSPLHF
>.|.|TRBV14|TRBJ1-2
TGTGCCAGCAGCCAACGGGCCGCAGGGTTGGGCGGCTACACCTTC
CASSQRAAGLGGYTF
>TRBD2|.|TRBV4-2|TRBJ2-5
TGTGCCAGCAGCCAAAACCTAGCGGGAGGTCCAGAGACCCAGTACTTC
CASSQNLAGGPETQYF
>TRBD1|once|TRBV27|TRBJ1-2
TGTGCCAGCAGTTTGAGGACAGGGGTAAAGTCTGGCTACACCTTC
CASSLRTGVKSGYTF
>TRBD2|.|TRBV7-6|TRBJ2-7
TGTGCCAGCAGCTTAGTTGCGGGAGTCTTATACGAGCAGTACTTC
CASSLVAGVLYEQYF
>.|few|TRBV5-4|TRBJ2-5
TGTGCCAGCAGCTCGCCGCAGGGGCAAGAGACCCAGTACTTC
CASSSPQGQETQYF
>.|once|TRBV19|TRBJ1-3
TGTGCCAGTCGAAAGGACGGAATCTCTGGAAACACCATATATTTT
CASRKDGISGNTIYF
>.|.|TRBV6-5|TRBJ1-1
TGTGCCAGCAGACTAACGGGACTCACGGGCAGTCCTTTCTTT
CASRLTGLTGSPFF
>TRBD1|once|TRBV7-2|TRBJ1-5
TGTGCCAGCAGCCCTCAACCCGGACAGGGATGGCAGCCCCAGCATTTT
CASSPQPGQGWQPQHF
>.|.|TRBV5-5|TRBJ1-4
TGTGCCAGCAGCTTGGGGCCGACAACTAATGAAAAACTGTTTTTT
CASSLGPTTNEKLFF
>.|.|TRBV19|TRBJ2-6
TGTGCCACCCAAGGGGGTCTCGGGGCCAACGTCCTGACTTTC
CATQGGLGANVLTF
>.|.|TRBV5-4|TRBJ2-2
TGTGCCAGCAGCTTGCGGGCGGGACCCGGGGAGCTGTTTTTT
CASSLRAGPGELFF
>.|.|TRBV6-6|TRBJ2-5
TGTGCCAGCAGTTACTCTGTGGGGGGAGTGGGAGAGACCCAGTACTTC
CASSYSVGGVGETQYF
>TRBD1|.|TRBV19|TRBJ1-5
TGTGCCAGTAGTACTGCCGGGACAGGGGAACGTCAGCCCCAGCATTTT
CASSTAGTGERQPQHF
>TRBD1|.|TRBV9|TRBJ1-2
TGTGCCAGCAGTAAAACCGGGACAGGGCTGGAAGGCTACACCTTC
CASSKTGTGLEGYTF
>.|.|TRBV5-1|TRBJ1-3
TGCGCCAGCAGCTTTGACAGAAACTCTGGAAACACCATATATTTT
CASSFDRNSGNTIYF
>.|.|TRBV27|TRBJ2-7
TGTGCCAGCAGTTTCGAGGGCAGGGGCACAGAGCAGTACTTC
CASSFEGRGTEQYF
>TRBD1|.|TRBV2|TRBJ2-7
TGTGCCAGCAGTGAAGTCAGGGGGTACGAGCAGTACTTC
CASSEVRGYEQYF
>.|.|TRBV6-1|TRBJ2-7
TGTGCCAGCAGTGAGAGCAGAACCTACGAGCAGTACTTC
CASSESRTYEQYF
>.|.|TRBV6-5|TRBJ2-1
TGTGCCAGCAGTTACTGGGAGTCTAGTTACGGTGAGCAGTTCTTC
CASSYWESSYGEQFF
>TRBD2|.|TRBV9|TRBJ2-1
TGTGCCAGCAGCTTTCTAGCGGGAATCTACAATGAGCAGTTCTTC
CASSFLAGIYNEQFF
>.|.|TRBV18|TRBJ1-2
TGTGCCAGCCAGGCCACAGGGAGTAACTATGGCTACACCTTC
CASQATGSNYGYTF
>TRBD1|.|TRBV7-6|TRBJ1-1
TGTGCCAGCAGCTTAGCTAGGGGGCTTAGCACTGAAGCTTTCTTT
CASSLARGLSTEAFF
>TRBD1|.|TRBV7-9|TRBJ1-4
TGTGCCAGCAGCGGGGGTGCGGACAGGCCTGCAACTAATGAAAAACTGTTTTTT
CASSGGADRPATNEKLFF
>.|.|TRBV11-2|TRBJ1-2
TGTGCCAGCAGCTGGATGGAAAATGGCTACACCTTC
CASSWMENGYTF
>.|.|TRBV10-3|TRBJ1-1
TGTGCCATCAGTGAGGTCCTTACAGGGTCTGAAGCTTTCTTT
CAISEVLTGSEAFF
>TRBD1|.|TRBV6-5|TRBJ2-6
TGTGCCACTAAGACAGGGAGCTCTGGGGCCAACGTCCTGACTTTC
CATKTGSSGANVLTF